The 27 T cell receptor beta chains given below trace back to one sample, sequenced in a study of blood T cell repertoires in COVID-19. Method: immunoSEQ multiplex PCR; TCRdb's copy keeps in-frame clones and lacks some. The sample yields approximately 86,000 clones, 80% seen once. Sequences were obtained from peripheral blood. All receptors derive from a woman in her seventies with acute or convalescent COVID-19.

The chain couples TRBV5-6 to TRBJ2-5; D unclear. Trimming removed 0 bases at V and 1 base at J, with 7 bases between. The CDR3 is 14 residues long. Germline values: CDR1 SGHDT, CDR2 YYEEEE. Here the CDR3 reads CASSLVHLQETQYF. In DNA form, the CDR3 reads TGTGCCAGCAGCTTGGTACACCTCCAAGAGACCCAGTACTTC.

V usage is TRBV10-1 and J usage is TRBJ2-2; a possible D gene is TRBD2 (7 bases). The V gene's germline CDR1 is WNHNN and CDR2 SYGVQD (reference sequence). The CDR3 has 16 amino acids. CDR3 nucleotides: TGCCCCCGCAGTGATTGGGGGGGCGGGCACACCGGGGAGCTGTTTTTT. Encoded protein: CPRSDWGGGHTGELFF.

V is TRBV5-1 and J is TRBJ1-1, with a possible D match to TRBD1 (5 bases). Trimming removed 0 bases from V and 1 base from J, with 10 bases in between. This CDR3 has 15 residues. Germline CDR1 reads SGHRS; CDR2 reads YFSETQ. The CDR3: CASSLDGRENTEAFF. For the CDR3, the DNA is TGCGCCAGCAGCTTGGATGGCAGGGAGAACACTGAAGCTTTCTTT.

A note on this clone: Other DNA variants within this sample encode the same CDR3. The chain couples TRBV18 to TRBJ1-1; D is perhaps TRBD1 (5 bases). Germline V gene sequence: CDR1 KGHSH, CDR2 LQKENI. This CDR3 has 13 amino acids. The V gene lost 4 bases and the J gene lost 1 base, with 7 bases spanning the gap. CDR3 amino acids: CASSRQGNTEAFF. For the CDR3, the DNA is TGTGCCAGCTCACGGCAGGGGAACACTGAAGCTTTCTTT.

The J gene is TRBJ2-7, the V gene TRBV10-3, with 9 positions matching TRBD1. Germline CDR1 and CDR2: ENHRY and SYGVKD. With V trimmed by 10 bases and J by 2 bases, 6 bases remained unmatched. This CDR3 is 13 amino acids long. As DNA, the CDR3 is TGTGCCACGATTAGGGACAGGGCCTACGAGCAGTACTTC. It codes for CATIRDRAYEQYF.

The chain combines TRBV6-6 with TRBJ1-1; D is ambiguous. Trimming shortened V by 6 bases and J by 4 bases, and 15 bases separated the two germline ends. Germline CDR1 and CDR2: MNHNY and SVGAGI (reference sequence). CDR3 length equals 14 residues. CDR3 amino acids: CASSRSGIGTEAFF. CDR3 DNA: TGTGCCAGCAGCCGGAGTGGCATCGGCACTGAAGCTTTCTTT.

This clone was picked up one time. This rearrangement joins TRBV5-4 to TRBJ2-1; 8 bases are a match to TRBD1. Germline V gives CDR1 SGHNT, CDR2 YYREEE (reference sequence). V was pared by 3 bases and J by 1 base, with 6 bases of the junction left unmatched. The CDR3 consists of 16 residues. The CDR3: CASSSYRDRSYNEQFF. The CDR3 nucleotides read TGTGCCAGCAGCTCCTACCGGGACAGGTCCTACAATGAGCAGTTCTTC.

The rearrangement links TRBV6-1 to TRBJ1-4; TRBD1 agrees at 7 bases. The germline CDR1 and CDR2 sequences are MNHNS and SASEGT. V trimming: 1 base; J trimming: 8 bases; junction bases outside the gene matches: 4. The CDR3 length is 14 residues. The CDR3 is CASSEGDSYEKLFF. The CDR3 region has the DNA TGTGCCAGCAGTGAAGGGGACAGTTACGAAAAACTGTTTTTT.

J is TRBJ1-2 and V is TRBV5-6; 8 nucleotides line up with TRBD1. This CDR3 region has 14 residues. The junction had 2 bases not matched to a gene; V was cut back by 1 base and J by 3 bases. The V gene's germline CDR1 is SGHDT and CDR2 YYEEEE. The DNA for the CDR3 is TGTGCCAGCAGCTTGAACAGGGGGTACTATGGCTACACCTTC. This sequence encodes CASSLNRGYYGYTF.

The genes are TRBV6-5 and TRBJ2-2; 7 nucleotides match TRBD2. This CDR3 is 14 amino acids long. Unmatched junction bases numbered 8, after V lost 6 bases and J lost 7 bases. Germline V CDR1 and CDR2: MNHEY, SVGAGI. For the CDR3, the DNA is TGTGCCAGCAGGGCCAGCGGGAATGACGGGGAGCTGTTTTTT. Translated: CASRASGNDGELFF.

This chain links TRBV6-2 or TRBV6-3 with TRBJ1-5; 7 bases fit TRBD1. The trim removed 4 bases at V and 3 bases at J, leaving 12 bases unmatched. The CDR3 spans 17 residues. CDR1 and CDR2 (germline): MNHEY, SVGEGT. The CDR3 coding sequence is TGTGCCAGCAGTTCCCCGAGACAGGGCGGGAACAATCAGCCCCAGCATTTT. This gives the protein CASSSPRQGGNNQPQHF.

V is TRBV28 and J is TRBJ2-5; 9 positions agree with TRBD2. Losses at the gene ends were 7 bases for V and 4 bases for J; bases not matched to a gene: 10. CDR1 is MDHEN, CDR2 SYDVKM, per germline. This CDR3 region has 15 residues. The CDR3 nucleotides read TGTGCCAGCACCCCTAGCGGGACTAGGGGAGAGACCCAGTACTTC. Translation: CASTPSGTRGETQYF.

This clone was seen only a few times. The CDR3 coding sequence is TGTGCCAGCTCCCCGTGGGGGGGACGACCCCTCCACTTT. Its translation: CASSPWGGRPLHF. The chain joins TRBV6-5 to TRBJ1-6; weak D call: TRBD1 (5 bases). Germline V CDR1 and CDR2: MNHEY, SVGAGI. The CDR3 has 13 residues. V gave up 8 bases and J gave up 12 bases, with 17 bases separating them.

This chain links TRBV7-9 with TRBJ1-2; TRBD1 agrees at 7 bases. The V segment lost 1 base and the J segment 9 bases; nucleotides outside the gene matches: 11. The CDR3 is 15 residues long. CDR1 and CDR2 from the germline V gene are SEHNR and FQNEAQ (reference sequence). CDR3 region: CASSLEPGGSLSYTF. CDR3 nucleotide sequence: TGTGCCAGCAGCTTAGAACCAGGGGGTTCTTTAAGCTACACCTTC.

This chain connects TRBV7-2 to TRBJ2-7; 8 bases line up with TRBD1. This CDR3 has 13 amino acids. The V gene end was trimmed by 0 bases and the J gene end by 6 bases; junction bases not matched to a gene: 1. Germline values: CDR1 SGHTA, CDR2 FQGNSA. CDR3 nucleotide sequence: TGTGCCAGCAGCTTAGCACAGGGGGGCGAGCAGTACTTC. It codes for CASSLAQGGEQYF. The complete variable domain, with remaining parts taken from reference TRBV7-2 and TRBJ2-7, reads GAGVSQSPSNKVTEKGKDVELRCDPISGHTALYWYRQSLGQGLEFLIYFQGNSAPDKSGLPSDRFSAERTGGSVSTLTIQRTQQEDSAVYLCASSLAQGGEQYFGPGTRLTVT.

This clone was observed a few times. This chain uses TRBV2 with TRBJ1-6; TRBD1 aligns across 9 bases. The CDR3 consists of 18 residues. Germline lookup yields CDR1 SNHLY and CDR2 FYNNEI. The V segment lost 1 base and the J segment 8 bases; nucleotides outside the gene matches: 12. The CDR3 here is CASSEVVFGDRVDSPLHF. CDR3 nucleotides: TGTGCCAGCAGTGAAGTGGTGTTTGGGGACAGGGTGGATTCACCCCTCCACTTT.

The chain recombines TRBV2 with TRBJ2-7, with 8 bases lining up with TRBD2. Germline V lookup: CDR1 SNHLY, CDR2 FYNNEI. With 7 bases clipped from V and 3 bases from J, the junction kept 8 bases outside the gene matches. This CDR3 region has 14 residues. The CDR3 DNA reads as TGTGCCAGCACAGAGACTAGCGCAAACTACGAGCAGTACTTC. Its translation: CASTETSANYEQYF.

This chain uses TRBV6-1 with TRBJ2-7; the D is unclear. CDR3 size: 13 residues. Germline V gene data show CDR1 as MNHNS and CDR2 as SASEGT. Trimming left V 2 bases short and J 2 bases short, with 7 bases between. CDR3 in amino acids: CASSEYLPYEQYF. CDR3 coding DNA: TGTGCCAGCAGTGAATACTTACCCTACGAGCAGTACTTC.

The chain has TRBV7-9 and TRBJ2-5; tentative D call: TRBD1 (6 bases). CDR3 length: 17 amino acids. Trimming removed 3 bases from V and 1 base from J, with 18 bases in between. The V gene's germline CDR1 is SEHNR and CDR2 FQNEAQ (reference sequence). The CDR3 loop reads CASSFGWNRASQETQYF. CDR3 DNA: TGTGCCAGCAGCTTCGGGTGGAACAGGGCATCCCAAGAGACCCAGTACTTC.

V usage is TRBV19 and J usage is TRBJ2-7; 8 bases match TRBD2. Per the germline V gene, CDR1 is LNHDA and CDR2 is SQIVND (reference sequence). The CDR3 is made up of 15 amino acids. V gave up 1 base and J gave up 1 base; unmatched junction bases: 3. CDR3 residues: CASSIASGRSYEQYF. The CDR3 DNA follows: TGTGCCAGTAGTATAGCTAGCGGGCGGTCCTACGAGCAGTACTTC. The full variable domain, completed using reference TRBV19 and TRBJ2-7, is DGGITQSPKYLFRKEGQNVTLSCEQNLNHDAMYWYRQDPGQGLRLIYYSQIVNDFQKGDIAEGYSVSREKKESFPLTVTSAQKNPTAFYLCASSIASGRSYEQYFGPGTRLTVT.

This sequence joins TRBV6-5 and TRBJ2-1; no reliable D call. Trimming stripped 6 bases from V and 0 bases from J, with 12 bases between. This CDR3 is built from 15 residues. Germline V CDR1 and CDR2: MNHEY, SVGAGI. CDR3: CASRVQAFSYNEQFF. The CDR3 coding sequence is TGTGCCAGCAGGGTTCAGGCTTTCTCCTACAATGAGCAGTTCTTC.

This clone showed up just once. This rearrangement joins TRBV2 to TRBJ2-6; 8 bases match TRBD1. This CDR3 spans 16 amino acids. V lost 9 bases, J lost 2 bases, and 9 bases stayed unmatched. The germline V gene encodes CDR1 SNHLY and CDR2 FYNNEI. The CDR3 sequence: CASGTGVLAGANVLTF. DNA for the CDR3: TGTGCCAGTGGGACAGGTGTTTTGGCTGGGGCCAACGTCCTGACTTTC.

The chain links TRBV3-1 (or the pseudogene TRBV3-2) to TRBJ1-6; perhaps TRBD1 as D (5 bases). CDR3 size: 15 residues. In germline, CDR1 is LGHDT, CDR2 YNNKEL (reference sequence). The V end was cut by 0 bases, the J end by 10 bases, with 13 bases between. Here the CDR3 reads CASSQDSSGGSPLHF. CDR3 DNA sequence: TGTGCCAGCAGCCAAGACTCCTCGGGGGGGTCACCCCTCCACTTT.

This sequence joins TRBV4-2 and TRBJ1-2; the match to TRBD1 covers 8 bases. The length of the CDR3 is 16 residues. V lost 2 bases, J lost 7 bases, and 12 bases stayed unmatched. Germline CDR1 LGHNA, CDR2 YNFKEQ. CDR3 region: CASSQPFPTGGSGYTF. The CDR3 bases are TGTGCCAGCAGCCAACCGTTCCCAACAGGGGGGAGTGGCTACACCTTC.

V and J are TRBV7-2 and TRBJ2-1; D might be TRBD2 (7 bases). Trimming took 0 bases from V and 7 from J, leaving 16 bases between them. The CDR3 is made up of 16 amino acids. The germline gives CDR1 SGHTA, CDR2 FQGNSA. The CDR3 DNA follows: TGTGCCAGCAGCTTAGCGGGGGCGGGAGCCTTTAATGAGCAGTTCTTC. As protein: CASSLAGAGAFNEQFF.

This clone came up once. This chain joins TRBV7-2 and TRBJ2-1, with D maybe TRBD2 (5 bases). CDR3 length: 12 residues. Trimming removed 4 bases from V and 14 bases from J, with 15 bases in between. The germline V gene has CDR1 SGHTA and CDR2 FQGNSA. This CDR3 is CASSSLSSEEFF. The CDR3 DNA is TGTGCCAGCAGCTCCCTTAGTAGCGAGGAGTTCTTC.

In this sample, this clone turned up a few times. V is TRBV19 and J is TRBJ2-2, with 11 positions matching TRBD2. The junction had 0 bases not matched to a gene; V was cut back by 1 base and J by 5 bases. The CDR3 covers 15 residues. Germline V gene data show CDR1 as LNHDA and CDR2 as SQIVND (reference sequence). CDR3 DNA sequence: TGTGCCAGTAGTATAGGGACTAGCGGGACCGGGGAGCTGTTTTTT. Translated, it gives CASSIGTSGTGELFF.